Detailed here is one TCR beta chain. Its antigen is still unknown. Base qualities were left out, and no much larger clone turns up one base away. This sample was taken from a study of CD8+CD57+ T cells in acquired aplastic anemia (dated by TCRdb to the late 2010s). About the investigation overall: On average, sorted CD4+ and CD8+ cells yielded about 3 ug of extracted DNA, with a range of about 0.18 to 30 ug. An average of approximately 9.8 million reads for CD4+ cells and 11 million or so reads for CD8+ cells was obtained from healthy donor samples. Paper-wide results and their limitations: Roughly 30 CD8+ CDR3 sequences were shared between patients and controls but appeared highly expressed in patients and within their immunodominant clones. Between patients and healthy controls, no significant difference in CD8+ Simpson's diversity was found (P=0.060).

The germline V and J ends show losses of 6 bases and 0 bases respectively, and no gene match explains 16 bases of the junction. According to the germline V gene, CDR1 reads MNHNS and CDR2 reads SASEGT. The CDR3 starts with the cysteine, ends with the phenylalanine, and has 20 residues. This entry keeps only the CDR3 DNA: 60 bases, framed from base 1. TCR beta VDJ combination and CDR3 sequence profiling used genomic DNA as the template. An Illumina HiSeq 2000 was used for TCR repertoire sequencing. Under the source paper's analysis protocol: TRBV/TRBJ rearrangement plots, CDR3 size and DJ length profiles, and Simpson's diversity index were used to assess repertoires. The most abundant DNA sequence in the deep sequencing data was taken as the immunodominant clone. CDR3 amino acid sequences were screened for sharing across subjects and compared with published repertoires and the VDJdb database. TCRdb redid the processing of the public reads, applying fastp at Q25 and MiXCR, and retained in-frame beta chains. Here each entry gathers all rows of one CDR3 protein and keeps the most common genes and DNA. These V and J calls rely on TCRdb rather than the paper's analysis. The sample includes hundreds of thousands of distinct CDR3 sequences, with around 68% observed a single time. The top ten clones comprise approximately 3.9% of the sample.

In this study, sorted CD4+ and CD8+ T cells from the blood of healthy subjects and of severe aplastic anemia patients had their TCR repertoires deep-sequenced. Ficoll-Paque density gradient centrifugation was used to isolate peripheral blood mononuclear cells. CD4+ and CD8+ T cells were sorted by FACS or magnetic beads before DNA extraction. The chain joins TRBV6-1 to TRBJ2-2, with 10 junctional bases fitting TRBD2. Specimen: sorted CD4+, CD8+, or CD8+CD57+ T cells (not recorded which) from PBMCs. The origin of this receptor is a human donor in good health, serving as a control. Here is the DNA: TGTGCCAGCAGCCCCCCGGGTTATAGCGGGGGGCCCTCGAACACCGGGGAGCTGTTTTTT. Its translation reads: CASSPPGYSGGPSNTGELFF.